This TCR beta chain emerged from a study of OX40 agonist ivuxolimab in advanced cancers. The ends were cut back, 3 bases at V and 1 base at J, with 3 bases in the middle. The germline V gene has CDR1 ENHRY and CDR2 SYGVKD. The CDR3 contains 12 residues. The assay was immunoSEQ multiplex PCR, and TCRdb's table has in-frame clones only and misses some. The data contain over 10,000 clones, around 83% of them singletons. This specimen consisted of CD4+ or CD8+ T cells sorted from blood, obtained in a trial of the OX40 agonist ivuxolimab. The receptor was isolated from an adult with an advanced solid tumor such as melanoma, head and neck, liver or kidney cancer. The gene calls are TRBV10-3 and TRBJ1-1; D is ambiguous. The CDR3 loop is CAISEKNTEAFF. DNA for the CDR3: TGTGCCATCAGTGAAAAGAACACTGAAGCTTTCTTT.